What follows are 24 T cell receptor beta chains derived from one specimen sequenced in a study of blood T cell repertoires in COVID-19. Data came from immunoSEQ multiplex PCR; TCRdb stores just in-frame clones and leaves some out. Seen here are more than 100,000 clones, about nine tenths observed once, and the top ten hold almost 4.5%. The source material was peripheral blood. These receptors were taken from a man aged 35-49 years with acute or convalescent COVID-19.

The J gene is TRBJ2-7, the V gene TRBV6-1; the match to TRBD1 covers 9 bases. The CDR3 sequence is 15 residues long. After removal of 3 bases from V and 5 bases from J, the junction contained 8 bases not matched to a gene. Germline assignment: CDR1 MNHNS and CDR2 SASEGT. As DNA, the CDR3 is TGTGCCAGCAGTGAGTCCCCCGGGACAGGGAACGAGCAGTACTTC. Its protein is CASSESPGTGNEQYF.

This clone was counted between two and nine times. The chain couples TRBV7-8 to TRBJ2-1; 11 positions match TRBD2. J gave up 9 bases and V 5 bases, and 6 bases lay outside the gene matches. Germline loops: CDR1 SGHVS, CDR2 FQNEAQ. The CDR3 extends over 14 amino acids. The CDR3 region is CASSISGRAGEQFF. In DNA, the CDR3 is TGTGCCAGCAGCATTAGCGGGAGGGCCGGTGAGCAGTTCTTC.

The rearrangement uses TRBV5-1 and TRBJ2-7; 16 bases align to TRBD2. CDR3 length: 21 amino acids. V shed 0 bases, J shed 4 bases, and the junction held 16 bases outside the gene matches. Germline-derived CDR1 and CDR2 are SGHRS and YFSETQ. The DNA of the CDR3 is TGCGCCAGCAGCTTGGTAACCGGGACTAGCGGGAGGGCCTCAGGAAAATACGAGCAGTACTTC. This sequence encodes CASSLVTGTSGRASGKYEQYF.

The V and J genes are TRBV18 and TRBJ2-1, with D possibly being TRBD2 (6 bases). With 6 bases removed from V and 5 bases from J, the gap between germline ends came to 14 bases. There are 14 residues in the CDR3. Germline V CDR1 and CDR2: KGHSH, LQKENI. For the CDR3, the DNA is TGTGCCAGCTCCCGCTCGGGAGTTGACAATGAGCAGTTCTTC. Translation: CASSRSGVDNEQFF.

The chain uses TRBV30 and TRBJ1-2; D is unresolved. Trimming took off 5 bases at V and 2 bases at J, with 6 bases between the two ends. The CDR3 runs to 11 residues. The germline gives CDR1 GTSNPN, CDR2 SVGIG (reference sequence). CDR3 coding DNA: TGTGCCTGGGAGGAGAACTATGGCTACACCTTC. This sequence encodes CAWEENYGYTF. Drawing the rest from reference TRBV30 and TRBJ1-2, the complete variable domain is SQTIHQWPATLVQPVGSPLSLECTVEGTSNPNLYWYRQAAGRGLQLLFYSVGIGQISSEVPQNLSASRPQDRQFILSSKKLLLSDSGFYLCAWEENYGYTFGSGTRLTVV.

The chain links TRBV30 to TRBJ1-1; the D is unclear. Germline assignment: CDR1 GTSNPN and CDR2 SVGIG (reference sequence). Deletions cut 4 bases from V and 1 base from J, with 7 bases between. CDR3 length equals 12 residues. In DNA form, the CDR3 reads TGTGCCTGGACCCAGGAGAACACTGAAGCTTTCTTT. Protein product: CAWTQENTEAFF.

This chain uses TRBV7-2 with TRBJ1-2; 8 positions agree with TRBD1. The CDR3 consists of 16 residues. Per the germline V gene, CDR1 is SGHTA and CDR2 is FQGNSA. V shed 5 bases, J shed 0 bases, and the junction held 8 bases outside the gene matches. CDR3 sequence reads: CASSPDRGATNYGYTF. Here the CDR3 DNA reads TGTGCCAGCAGCCCCGACAGGGGAGCGACTAACTATGGCTACACCTTC.

The CDR3 loop reads CASSLSLSEQFF. CDR3 sequence (DNA): TGTGCCAGCAGCCTGAGCCTGAGCGAGCAGTTCTTC. The chain recombines TRBV7-8 with TRBJ2-1; D unclear. The CDR3 consists of 12 residues. The germline V and J ends were trimmed by 5 bases and 10 bases, with 12 bases remaining between them. Germline values: CDR1 SGHVS, CDR2 FQNEAQ.

The J gene is TRBJ2-3, the V gene TRBV9, with 10 positions matching TRBD2. The CDR3 has 19 residues. Germline loops: CDR1 SGDLS, CDR2 YYNGEE. V trimming: 3 bases; J trimming: 0 bases; junction bases outside the gene matches: 13. The CDR3, as DNA: TGTGCCAGCAGCGGCCTGCCTAGCGGGGGTGATTCTAGCACAGATACGCAGTATTTT. It yields the protein CASSGLPSGGDSSTDTQYF.

The chain couples TRBV27 to TRBJ1-6, with 7 bases aligning to TRBD1. The CDR3 is made up of 16 amino acids. After removal of 6 bases from V and 5 bases from J, the junction contained 10 bases not matched to a gene. Germline V CDR1 and CDR2: MNHEY, SMNVEV (reference sequence). CDR3 loop: CASRNSRGTDNSPLHF. The CDR3 DNA sequence: TGTGCCAGCAGGAACTCTCGGGGGACAGATAATTCACCCCTCCACTTT.

The chain couples TRBV15 to TRBJ1-3; D is perhaps TRBD1 (5 bases). The V gene's germline CDR1 is LNHNV and CDR2 YYDKDF (reference sequence). Trimming pared 0 bases from V and 11 bases from J, leaving 17 bases between. The CDR3 has 15 residues. The CDR3 DNA reads as TGTGCCACCAGCAGAGAGGGTGGCAGCTCAGGGTCCATATATTTT. It encodes CATSREGGSSGSIYF.

The V call is TRBV5-6, the J call TRBJ1-5, with unresolved D. The CDR3 contains 14 residues. Germline values: CDR1 SGHDT, CDR2 YYEEEE. Deletions cut 4 bases from V and 2 bases from J, with 10 bases between. The CDR3 here is CASSLSEGNQPQHF. Here the CDR3 DNA reads TGTGCCAGCAGCCTATCGGAGGGCAATCAGCCCCAGCATTTT.

This rearrangement joins TRBV9 to TRBJ2-2; D perhaps matches TRBD1 (6 bases). Per germline, CDR1 SGDLS and CDR2 YYNGEE. V lost 0 bases and J lost 4, with 7 bases in between. The CDR3 covers 14 residues. The CDR3 sequence: CASSVVGGTGELFF. The CDR3 DNA follows: TGTGCCAGCAGCGTAGTAGGGGGCACCGGGGAGCTGTTTTTT. The entire variable domain, with the rest obtained from reference TRBV9 and TRBJ2-2, is as follows: DSGVTQTPKHLITATGQRVTLRCSPRSGDLSVYWYQQSLDQGLQFLIQYYNGEERAKGNILERFSAQQFPDLHSELNLSSLELGDSALYFCASSVVGGTGELFFGEGSRLTVL.

The chain recombines TRBV19 with TRBJ2-5; 13 nucleotides line up with TRBD2. J was trimmed by 2 bases and V by 5 bases; bases with no gene match: 8. CDR1 LNHDA and CDR2 SQIVND come from the germline V gene (reference sequence). The CDR3 extends over 17 amino acids. The chain's CDR3 is CASSGRLAGGWQETQYF. The CDR3 DNA sequence: TGTGCCAGTAGTGGGAGACTAGCGGGGGGCTGGCAAGAGACCCAGTACTTC. The entire variable domain, with the rest obtained from reference TRBV19 and TRBJ2-5, is as follows: DGGITQSPKYLFRKEGQNVTLSCEQNLNHDAMYWYRQDPGQGLRLIYYSQIVNDFQKGDIAEGYSVSREKKESFPLTVTSAQKNPTAFYLCASSGRLAGGWQETQYFGPGTRLLVL.

This sequence joins TRBV5-4 and TRBJ2-5, with TRBD2 identical over 8 bases. V shed 4 bases, J shed 4 bases, and the junction held 9 bases outside the gene matches. The germline CDR1 and CDR2 sequences are SGHNT and YYREEE (reference sequence). The CDR3 consists of 15 residues. This chain's CDR3 is CASSPSGGPTETQYF. CDR3 DNA: TGTGCCAGCAGCCCCTCGGGAGGGCCCACAGAGACCCAGTACTTC.

This clone was seen just once. This chain uses TRBV6-5 with TRBJ2-5, with D possibly TRBD2 on 6 matching bases. There are 14 residues in the CDR3. CDR1 MNHEY and CDR2 SVGAGI come from the germline V gene. Trimming took off 6 bases at V and 4 bases at J, with 15 bases between the two ends. This CDR3 is CASSQTSGVETQYF. In DNA form, the CDR3 reads TGTGCCAGCAGCCAGACTTCGGGGGTAGAGACCCAGTACTTC.

V usage is TRBV29-1 and J usage is TRBJ1-4; D not certain. Germline values: CDR1 SQVTM, CDR2 ANQGSEA. Trimming removed 4 bases from V and 7 bases from J, with 10 bases in between. CDR3 length: 12 amino acids. CDR3 sequence: CSVGRPGEKLFF. The DNA for the CDR3 is TGCAGCGTTGGACGACCGGGTGAAAAACTGTTTTTT.

The chain has TRBV18 and TRBJ2-3; 10 nucleotides match TRBD2. In germline, CDR1 is KGHSH, CDR2 LQKENI. V lost 4 bases, J lost 4 bases, and 11 bases stayed unmatched. This CDR3 comprises 17 residues. CDR3 sequence: CASSLPLPGLAPDTQYF. The DNA of the CDR3 is TGTGCCAGCTCACTGCCCTTACCGGGACTAGCGCCAGATACGCAGTATTTT. The variable domain in full, with the rest retrieved from reference TRBV18 and TRBJ2-3, is NAGVMQNPRHLVRRRGQEARLRCSPMKGHSHVYWYRQLPEEGLKFMVYLQKENIIDESGMPKERFSAEFPKEGPSILRIQQVVRGDSAAYFCASSLPLPGLAPDTQYFGPGTRLTVL.

The rearrangement links TRBV7-2 to TRBJ1-5; D perhaps matches TRBD1 (5 bases). V was shortened by 4 bases and J by 4 bases, with 17 bases between the two germline ends. Germline CDR1 and CDR2: SGHTA and FQGNSA. The CDR3 spans 16 residues. The CDR3 region has the DNA TGTGCCAGCAGCTATGCCGGGACGGAGGGTAATCAGCCCCAGCATTTT. This gives the protein CASSYAGTEGNQPQHF. The full variable domain, with the rest looked up from reference TRBV7-2 and TRBJ1-5, is GAGVSQSPSNKVTEKGKDVELRCDPISGHTALYWYRQSLGQGLEFLIYFQGNSAPDKSGLPSDRFSAERTGGSVSTLTIQRTQQEDSAVYLCASSYAGTEGNQPQHFGDGTRLSIL.

This sequence joins TRBV19 and TRBJ1-1; perhaps TRBD1 as D (5 bases). The CDR3 loop spans 13 amino acids. With 7 bases removed from V and 6 bases from J, the gap between germline ends came to 15 bases. Germline CDR1 is LNHDA and CDR2 is SQIVND (reference sequence). CDR3 protein: CASTAGRGAEAFF. The CDR3 DNA follows: TGTGCCAGTACGGCGGGGCGGGGGGCTGAAGCTTTCTTT. The variable domain in full, with the rest retrieved from reference TRBV19 and TRBJ1-1, is DGGITQSPKYLFRKEGQNVTLSCEQNLNHDAMYWYRQDPGQGLRLIYYSQIVNDFQKGDIAEGYSVSREKKESFPLTVTSAQKNPTAFYLCASTAGRGAEAFFGQGTRLTVV.

The chain recombines TRBV3-1 (or the pseudogene TRBV3-2) with TRBJ1-1; 7 bases agree with TRBD1. There are 16 residues in the CDR3. With 0 bases clipped from V and 5 bases from J, the junction kept 9 bases outside the gene matches. In germline, CDR1 is LGHDT, CDR2 YNNKEL (reference sequence). CDR3: CASSQDRNRGSTEAFF. The CDR3, as DNA: TGTGCCAGCAGCCAAGACCGAAACAGGGGATCTACTGAAGCTTTCTTT.

The chain uses TRBV7-2 and TRBJ2-1; 9 bases align to TRBD2. V shed 3 bases, J shed 3 bases, and the junction held 6 bases outside the gene matches. The length of the CDR3 is 16 residues. The germline V gene encodes CDR1 SGHTA and CDR2 FQGNSA. CDR3 sequence (DNA): TGTGCCAGCAGCTTTCGGCGGGGGGGAAACTACAATGAGCAGTTCTTC. Protein: CASSFRRGGNYNEQFF.

The CDR3 loop is CASSEQGARLAEAFF. In nucleotides, the CDR3 is TGTGCCAGTAGCGAACAGGGGGCGCGTCTGGCTGAAGCTTTCTTT. This rearrangement joins TRBV19 to TRBJ1-1; 9 bases map to TRBD1. This CDR3 has 15 residues. With V trimmed by 6 bases and J by 6 bases, 11 bases remained unmatched. Per the germline V gene, CDR1 is LNHDA and CDR2 is SQIVND (reference sequence). Looking up the rest from reference TRBV19 and TRBJ1-1 gives the full variable domain: DGGITQSPKYLFRKEGQNVTLSCEQNLNHDAMYWYRQDPGQGLRLIYYSQIVNDFQKGDIAEGYSVSREKKESFPLTVTSAQKNPTAFYLCASSEQGARLAEAFFGQGTRLTVV.

V and J are TRBV4-3 and TRBJ1-1, with D unresolved. The V gene lost 4 bases and the J gene lost 6 bases, with 12 bases spanning the gap. The CDR3 spans 13 residues. Germline V gene lookup returns CDR1 LGHNA and CDR2 YSLEER. The CDR3 bases are TGCGCCAGCAGCCCTCATGGTCGAGCTGAAGCTTTCTTT. Its translation is CASSPHGRAEAFF.